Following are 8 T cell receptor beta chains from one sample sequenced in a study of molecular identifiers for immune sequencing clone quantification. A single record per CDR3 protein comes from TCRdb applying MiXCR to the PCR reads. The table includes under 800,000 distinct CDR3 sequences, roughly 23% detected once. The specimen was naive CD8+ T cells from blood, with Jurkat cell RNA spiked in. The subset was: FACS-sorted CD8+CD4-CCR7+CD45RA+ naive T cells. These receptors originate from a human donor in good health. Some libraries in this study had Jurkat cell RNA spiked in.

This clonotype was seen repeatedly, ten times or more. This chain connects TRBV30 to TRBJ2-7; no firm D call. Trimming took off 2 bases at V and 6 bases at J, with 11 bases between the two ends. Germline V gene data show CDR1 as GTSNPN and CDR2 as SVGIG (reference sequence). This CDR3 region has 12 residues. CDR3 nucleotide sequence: TGTGCCTGGAGTCCCATTGGCGCCGAGCAGTACTTC. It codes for CAWSPIGAEQYF.

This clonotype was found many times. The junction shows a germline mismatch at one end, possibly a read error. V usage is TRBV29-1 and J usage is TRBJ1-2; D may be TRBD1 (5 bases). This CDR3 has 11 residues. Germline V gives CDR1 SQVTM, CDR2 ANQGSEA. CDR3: CSVTSQGAIAF. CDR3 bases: TGCAGCGTTACATCCCAGGGAGCGATCGCCTTC.

CDR3 region: CASSLSRVRTGPYEQYF. CDR3 bases: TGTGCCAGCAGTTTATCGCGGGTTAGGACAGGGCCTTACGAGCAGTACTTC. V gene TRBV28 combines with J gene TRBJ2-7; TRBD1 matches at 8 bases. V gave up 1 base and J gave up 4 bases; unmatched junction bases: 12. The length of the CDR3 is 17 residues. Germline V gene lookup returns CDR1 MDHEN and CDR2 SYDVKM.

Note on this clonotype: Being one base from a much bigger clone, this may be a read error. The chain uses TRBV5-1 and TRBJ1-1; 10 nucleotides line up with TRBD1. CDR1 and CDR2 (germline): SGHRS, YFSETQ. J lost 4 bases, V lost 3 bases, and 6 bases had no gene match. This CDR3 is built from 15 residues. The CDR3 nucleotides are TGCGCCAGCAGCTACGGGACAGGGGCACGCACTGAAGCTTTCTTT. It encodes CASSYGTGARTEAFF.

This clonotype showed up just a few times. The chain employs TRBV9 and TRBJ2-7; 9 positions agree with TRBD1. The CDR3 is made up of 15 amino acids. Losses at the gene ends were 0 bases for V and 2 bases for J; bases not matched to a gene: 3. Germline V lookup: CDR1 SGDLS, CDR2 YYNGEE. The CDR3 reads CASSVGGTGTYEQYF. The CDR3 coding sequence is TGTGCCAGCAGCGTAGGAGGGACAGGGACCTACGAGCAGTACTTC.

This CDR3 reads CASSFGTRRDEQFF. CDR3 DNA: TGTGCCAGCAGTTTCGGGACCCGACGGGATGAGCAGTTCTTC. This chain connects TRBV12-3 or TRBV12-4 to TRBJ2-1; D tentatively fits TRBD1 or TRBD2 (5 bases each). V was trimmed by 3 bases and J by 8 bases, leaving 14 bases between them. The CDR3 sequence is 14 residues long.

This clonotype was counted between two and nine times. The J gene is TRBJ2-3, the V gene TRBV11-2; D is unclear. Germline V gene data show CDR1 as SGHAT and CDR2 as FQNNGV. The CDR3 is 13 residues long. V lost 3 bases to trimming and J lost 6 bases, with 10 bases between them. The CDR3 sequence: CASSFELSDTQYF. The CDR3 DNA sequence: TGTGCCAGCAGCTTCGAGCTGTCGGATACGCAGTATTTT.

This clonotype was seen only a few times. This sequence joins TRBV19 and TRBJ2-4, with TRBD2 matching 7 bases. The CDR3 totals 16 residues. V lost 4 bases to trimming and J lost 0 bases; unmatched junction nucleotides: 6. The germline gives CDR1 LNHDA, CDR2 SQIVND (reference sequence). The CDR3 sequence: CASSTNLAGAKNIQYF. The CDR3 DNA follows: TGTGCCAGTAGTACAAACTTAGCGGGAGCCAAAAACATTCAGTACTTC.